Sequencing of this T cell receptor (beta chain) was carried out in a study of blood T cells in healthy people across ages. Notes on the study in general: Naive CD4+ cells and diversity were both higher in long-lived donors than in aged donors.

Details on this clonotype: Its antigen is currently unknown.

Each of the donors had roughly 9.3 milliliters of peripheral blood drawn into EDTA-treated Vacutainer tubes. A second PCR of about 7 to 12 cycles used a sample-barcoded 5' primer and a J-beta primer mix. Carrying 12 random nucleotides, a template-switch adaptor labeled each individual cDNA molecule. In TCRdb, the 5' RACE reads were re-called with MiXCR into one record per CDR3 protein. The profile shows more than 550,000 distinct CDR3 sequences, 20% to 25% of them singletons. CDR1 and CDR2 (germline): SGHKS, YYEKEE (reference sequence). V gave up 0 bases and J gave up 1 base; unmatched junction bases: 4. This CDR3 spans 15 amino acids.

This TCR came from a man aged 70-80 years in good health. Material for sequencing was blood. The J gene is TRBJ2-7, the V gene TRBV5-5, with 7 bases aligning to TRBD1. This CDR3 is CASSLEDRLSYEQYF. DNA for the CDR3: TGTGCCAGCAGCTTGGAGGACAGGTTATCCTACGAGCAGTACTTC.